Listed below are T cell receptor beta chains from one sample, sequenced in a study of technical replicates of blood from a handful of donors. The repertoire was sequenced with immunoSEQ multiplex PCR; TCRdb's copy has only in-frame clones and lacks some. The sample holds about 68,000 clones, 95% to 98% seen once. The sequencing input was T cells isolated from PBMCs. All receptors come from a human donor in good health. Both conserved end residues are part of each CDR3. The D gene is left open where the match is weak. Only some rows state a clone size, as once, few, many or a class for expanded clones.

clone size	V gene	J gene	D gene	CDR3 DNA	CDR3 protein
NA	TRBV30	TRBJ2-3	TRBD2	TGTGCCTGGAGTAGAACTAGCGGCACAGATACGCAGTATTTT	CAWSRTSGTDTQYF
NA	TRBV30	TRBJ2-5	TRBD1	TGTGCCTGGAGGACAGGGGGGGAGACCCAGTACTTC	CAWRTGGETQYF
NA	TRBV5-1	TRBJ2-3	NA	TGCGCCAGCAGCTTAGGACAGACAGATACGCAGTATTTT	CASSLGQTDTQYF
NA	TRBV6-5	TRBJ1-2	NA	TGTGCCAGCAGTCCCTCAGGGGCCGGCTACACCTTC	CASSPSGAGYTF
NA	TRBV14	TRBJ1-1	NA	TGTGCCAGCAGCCAAGACAGGGTAATGAACACTGAAGCTTTCTTT	CASSQDRVMNTEAFF
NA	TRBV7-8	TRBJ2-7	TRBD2	TGTGCCAGCAGCTTAGTCAGGGCTGCGGGACTATCCTACGAGCAGTACTTC	CASSLVRAAGLSYEQYF
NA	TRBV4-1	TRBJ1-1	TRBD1	TGCGCCAGCAGCCAAGGGGGGACAGGGTGGACTGAAGCTTTCTTT	CASSQGGTGWTEAFF
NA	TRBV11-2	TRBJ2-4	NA	TGTGCCAGCAGCTTAGCACAGAAAAACATTCAGTACTTC	CASSLAQKNIQYF
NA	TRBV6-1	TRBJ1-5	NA	TGTGCCAGCAGTGGAAGCCCAAATCAGCCCCAGCATTTT	CASSGSPNQPQHF
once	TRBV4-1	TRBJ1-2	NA	TGCGCCAGCAGCCAGGGCAGGGAAAGGGATGGCTACACCTTC	CASSQGRERDGYTF
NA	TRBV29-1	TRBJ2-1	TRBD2	TGCAGCGTTGAAGGTATAGCGGGAGTAGTCAATGAGCAGTTCTTC	CSVEGIAGVVNEQFF
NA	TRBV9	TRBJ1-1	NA	TGTGCCAGCAGCGTAGATTCGGGGATCAACACTGAAGCTTTCTTT	CASSVDSGINTEAFF
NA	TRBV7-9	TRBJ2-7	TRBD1	TGTGCCAGCAGCTTCGGGACAGTTAGCTCCTACGAGCAGTACTTC	CASSFGTVSSYEQYF
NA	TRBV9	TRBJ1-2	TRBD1	TGTGCCAGCAGTGCCGGGACAGGGGGCGGCTATGGCTACACCTTC	CASSAGTGGGYGYTF
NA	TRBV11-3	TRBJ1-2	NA	TGTGCCAGCAGCTTAGCTCTCCCCCTAACGGCAGGATCTAACTATGGCTACACCTTC	CASSLALPLTAGSNYGYTF
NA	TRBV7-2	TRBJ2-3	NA	TGTGCCAGCAGCGGAGGGGTAATGACGACAGATACGCAGTATTTT	CASSGGVMTTDTQYF
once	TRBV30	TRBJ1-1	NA	TGTGCCTGGAAGGTAGCGGGCACTGAAGCTTTCTTT	CAWKVAGTEAFF
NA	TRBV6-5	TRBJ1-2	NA	TGTGCCAGCAGTTACCCAGGGGACTATGGCTACACCTTC	CASSYPGDYGYTF
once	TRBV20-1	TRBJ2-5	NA	TGCAGTGCTAGTCACGCGGAGACCCAGTACTTC	CSASHAETQYF
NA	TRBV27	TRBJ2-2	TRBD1	TGTGCCGCAGGGGCCGGGACAGGGGGGACGGGGGAGCTGTTTTTT	CAAGAGTGGTGELFF
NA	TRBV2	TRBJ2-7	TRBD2	TGTGCCAGCAATCGGGAGGCCTACGAGCAGTACTTC	CASNREAYEQYF
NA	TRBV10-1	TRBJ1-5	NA	TGCGCCAGCAGTTTCAAGGGGGGGGATCAGCCCCAGCATTTT	CASSFKGGDQPQHF
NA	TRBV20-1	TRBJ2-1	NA	TGCAGTGCTAGTGACTATGAGCAGTTCTTC	CSASDYEQFF
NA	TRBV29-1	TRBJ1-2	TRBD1	TGCAGCGGATCTGACAGGGACTATGGCTACACCTTC	CSGSDRDYGYTF
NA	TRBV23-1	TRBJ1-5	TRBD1	TGCGCCAGCGGAGGGGACAGCCTCTATAGCAATCAGCCCCAGCATTTT	CASGGDSLYSNQPQHF
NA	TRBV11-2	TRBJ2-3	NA	TGTGCCAGCAGCTTAGTAGCCGGGATAACAGATACGCAGTATTTT	CASSLVAGITDTQYF
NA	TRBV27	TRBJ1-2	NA	TGTGCCAGCAGTTTATCAGGAGCTAACTATGGCTACACCTTC	CASSLSGANYGYTF
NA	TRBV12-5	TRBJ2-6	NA	TGTGCTAGTGCAGTTGGGGCCAACGTCCTGACTTTC	CASAVGANVLTF
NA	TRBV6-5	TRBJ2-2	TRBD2	TGTGCCAGCAGTTACGCACTAGCGGGAATCTCCGGGGAGCTGTTTTTT	CASSYALAGISGELFF
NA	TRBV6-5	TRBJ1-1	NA	TGTGCCAGCAGTTACACGGGGAACACTGAAGCTTTCTTT	CASSYTGNTEAFF
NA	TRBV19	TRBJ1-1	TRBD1	TGTGCCAGTAGTGCCACAGGGGGCATTGGTGAAGCTTTCTTT	CASSATGGIGEAFF
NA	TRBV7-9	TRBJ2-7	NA	TGTGCCAGCAGCTTAGCTAGGGGAGAGCAGTACTTC	CASSLARGEQYF
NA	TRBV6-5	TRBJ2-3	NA	TGTGCCAGCCATAGTCCTAGCTACTCAGATACGCAGTATTTT	CASHSPSYSDTQYF
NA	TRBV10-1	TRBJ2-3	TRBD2	TGCGCCAGCAGTGAGAGGGGAGCGGGAGAAACAGATACGCAGTATTTT	CASSERGAGETDTQYF
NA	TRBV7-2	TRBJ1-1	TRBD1	TGTGCCAGCAGCTTATGGGACAGCCGAAACACTGAAGCTTTCTTT	CASSLWDSRNTEAFF
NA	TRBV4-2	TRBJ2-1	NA	TGTGCCAGCAGCCAAGGAGCGTTCAGCTCCTACAATGAGCAGTTCTTC	CASSQGAFSSYNEQFF
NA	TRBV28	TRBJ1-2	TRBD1	TGTGCCAGCAGTCAGGGGGCTTCTAACTATGGCTACACCTTC	CASSQGASNYGYTF
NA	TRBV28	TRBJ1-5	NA	TGTGCCAGCAGTTTAGATGCCGGTAGCAATCAGCCCCAGCATTTT	CASSLDAGSNQPQHF
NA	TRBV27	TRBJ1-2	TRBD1	TGTGCCAGCAGTTCGGGGACAGACTATGGCTACACCTTC	CASSSGTDYGYTF
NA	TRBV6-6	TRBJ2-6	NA	TGTGCCAGCCACCAAAGCGGCACTGGGGCCAACGTCCTGACTTTC	CASHQSGTGANVLTF
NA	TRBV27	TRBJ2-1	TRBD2	TGTGCCAGCACCTCGTCGGCGGGAGAGATCAACAATGAGCAGTTCTTC	CASTSSAGEINNEQFF
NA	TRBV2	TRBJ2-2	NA	TGTGCCAGCAGTGAACTCCACACTAATAAGAACACCGGGGAGCTGTTTTTT	CASSELHTNKNTGELFF
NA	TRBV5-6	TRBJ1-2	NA	TGTGCCAGCAGCTTGGCATCCATAGCTAGCTATGGCTACACCTTC	CASSLASIASYGYTF
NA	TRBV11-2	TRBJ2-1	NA	TGTGCCAGCAGCTTGGGCAGGGCCAATGAGCAGTTCTTC	CASSLGRANEQFF
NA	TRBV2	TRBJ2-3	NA	TGTGCCAGCATGATTGACTCCAGCACAGATACGCAGTATTTT	CASMIDSSTDTQYF
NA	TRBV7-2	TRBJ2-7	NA	TGTGCCAGCAGCTTAGACGGGAGTCCCAGCTACGAGCAGTACTTC	CASSLDGSPSYEQYF
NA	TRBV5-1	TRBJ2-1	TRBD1	TGCGCCAGCAGCTTGGGACAGGGGTACAATGAGCAGTTCTTC	CASSLGQGYNEQFF
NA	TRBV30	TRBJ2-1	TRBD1	TGTGCCTGGAGTGTTGCGACAGGGGGCTTCTACAATGAGCAGTTCTTC	CAWSVATGGFYNEQFF
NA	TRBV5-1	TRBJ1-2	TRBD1	TGCGCCAGCAGCTTGGGACCCGGGACAGGTGTTTATGGCTACACCTTC	CASSLGPGTGVYGYTF
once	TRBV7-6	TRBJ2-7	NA	TGTGCCAGCAGCGCCGGGACTGTGGTCTACGAGCAGTACTTC	CASSAGTVVYEQYF